This TCR beta chain was retrieved from a study of cytomegalovirus exposure and HLA in healthy donors. The trim removed 4 bases at V and 7 bases at J, leaving 5 bases unmatched. CDR1 SNHLY and CDR2 FYNNEI come from the germline V gene. This CDR3 comprises 15 residues. Libraries were prepared by immunoSEQ multiplex PCR; TCRdb keeps only in-frame clonotypes and omits some of them. The sample holds 100,000 to 150,000 clones, 89% seen once. The receptor was derived from a woman aged 18 to 35 in good health and CMV-seronegative. V is TRBV2 and J is TRBJ2-1, with 12 bases that match TRBD2. The specimen was PBMCs. Here the CDR3 DNA reads TGTGCCAGCAGTGGACTAGCGGGAGACGCGAATGAGCAGTTCTTC. Its translation: CASSGLAGDANEQFF.